This TCR beta chain was identified during a study of early T cells in non-severe SARS-CoV-2 infection. Study results and limitations: Anti-spike CD8 responses were favored by VDJdb matching, which missed private and CD4 specificities.

This clonotype was seen many times. What it binds is unknown. The CDR3 is 13 amino acids. Trimming took 8 bases from V and 5 from J, leaving 15 bases between them. Attachment of unique molecular identifiers to individual cDNA molecules was performed. TCRdb re-analysed the 5' RACE reads in MiXCR, keeping a single row per CDR3 protein. The sample shows more than 35,000 distinct CDR3 sequences, around 5% of them seen only once. This receptor was taken from an adult who was a healthcare worker with PCR-confirmed SARS-CoV-2 infection or an uninfected control (not recorded which). V is TRBV12-3 or TRBV12-4 and J is TRBJ2-5; perhaps TRBD2 as D (6 bases). The sequenced sample was whole blood. The CDR3 reads CASGGTVVETQYF. CDR3 nucleotides: TGTGCCAGCGGGGGGACTGTCGTTGAGACCCAGTACTTC.